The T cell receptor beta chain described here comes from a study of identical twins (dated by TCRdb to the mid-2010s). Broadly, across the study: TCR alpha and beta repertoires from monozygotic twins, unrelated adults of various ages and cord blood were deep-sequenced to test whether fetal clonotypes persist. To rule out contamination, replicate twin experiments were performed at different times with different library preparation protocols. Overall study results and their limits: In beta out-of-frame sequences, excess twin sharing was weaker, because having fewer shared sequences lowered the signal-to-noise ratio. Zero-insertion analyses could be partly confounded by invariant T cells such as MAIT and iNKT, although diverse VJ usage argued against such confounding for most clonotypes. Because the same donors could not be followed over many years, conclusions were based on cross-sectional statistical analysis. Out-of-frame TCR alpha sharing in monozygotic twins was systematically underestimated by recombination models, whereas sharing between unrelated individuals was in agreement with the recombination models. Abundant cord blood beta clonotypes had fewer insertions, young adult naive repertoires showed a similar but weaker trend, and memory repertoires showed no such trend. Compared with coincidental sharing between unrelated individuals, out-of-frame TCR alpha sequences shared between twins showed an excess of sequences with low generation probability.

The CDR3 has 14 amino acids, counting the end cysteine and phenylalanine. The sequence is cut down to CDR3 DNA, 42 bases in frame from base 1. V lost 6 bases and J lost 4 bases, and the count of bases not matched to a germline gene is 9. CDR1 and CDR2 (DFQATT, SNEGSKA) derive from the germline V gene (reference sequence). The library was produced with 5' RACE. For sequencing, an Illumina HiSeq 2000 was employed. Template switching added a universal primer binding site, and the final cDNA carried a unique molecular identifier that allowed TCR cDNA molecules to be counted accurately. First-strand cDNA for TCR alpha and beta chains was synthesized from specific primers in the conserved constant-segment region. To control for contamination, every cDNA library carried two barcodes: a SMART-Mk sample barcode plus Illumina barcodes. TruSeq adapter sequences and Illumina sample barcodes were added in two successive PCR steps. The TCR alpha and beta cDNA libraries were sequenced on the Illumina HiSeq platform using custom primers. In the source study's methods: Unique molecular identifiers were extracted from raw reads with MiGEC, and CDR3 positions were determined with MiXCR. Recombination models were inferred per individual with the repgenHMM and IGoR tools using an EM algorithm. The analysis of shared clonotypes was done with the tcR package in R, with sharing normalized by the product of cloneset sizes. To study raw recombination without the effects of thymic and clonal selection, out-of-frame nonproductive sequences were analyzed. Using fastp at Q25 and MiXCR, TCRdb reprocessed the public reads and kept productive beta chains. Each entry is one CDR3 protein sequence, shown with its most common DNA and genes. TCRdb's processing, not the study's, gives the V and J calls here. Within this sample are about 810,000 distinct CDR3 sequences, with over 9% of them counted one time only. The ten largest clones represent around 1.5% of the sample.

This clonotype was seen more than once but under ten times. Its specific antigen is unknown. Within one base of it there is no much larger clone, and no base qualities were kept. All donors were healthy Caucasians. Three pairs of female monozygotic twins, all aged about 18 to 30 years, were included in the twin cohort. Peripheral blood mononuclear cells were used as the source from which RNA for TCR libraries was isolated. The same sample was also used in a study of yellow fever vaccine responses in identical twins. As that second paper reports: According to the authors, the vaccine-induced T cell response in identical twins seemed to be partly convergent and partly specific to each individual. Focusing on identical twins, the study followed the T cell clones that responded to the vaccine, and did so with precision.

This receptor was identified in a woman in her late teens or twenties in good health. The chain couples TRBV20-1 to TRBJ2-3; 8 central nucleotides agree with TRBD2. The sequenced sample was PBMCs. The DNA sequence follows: TGCAGTGCCCCAGGAGGACTAGCCGCAGATACGCAGTATTTT. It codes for CSAPGGLAADTQYF.